Each of the 11 T cell receptor beta chains below was sequenced from the same sample in a study of cytomegalovirus exposure and HLA in healthy donors. The PCR used 60 Vbeta and 13 Jbeta primers. TCRdb keeps only in-frame clones here, not all; method: immunoSEQ multiplex PCR. The repertoire consists of fewer than 95,000 clones, with 65% to 85% occurring once and the leading ten covering around 15%. Source material: PBMCs. The receptor set was obtained from a woman between 35 and 50 years old in good health and CMV-seropositive.

This clone was seen a few times. This chain connects TRBV6-1 to TRBJ1-1; D gene uncertain. V lost 7 bases and J lost 4, with 19 bases in between. CDR1 and CDR2 from the germline V gene are MNHNS and SASEGT. This CDR3 is built from 15 residues. The CDR3 loop is CASTEPGSWSTEAFF. As DNA, the CDR3 is TGTGCCAGCACCGAACCCGGGTCTTGGAGCACTGAAGCTTTCTTT.

The V gene is TRBV19, the J gene TRBJ2-1; TRBD2 aligns across 11 bases. V was clipped by 6 bases and J by 6 bases; unmatched bases: 10. CDR1 and CDR2 (germline): LNHDA, SQIVND (reference sequence). CDR3 size: 16 residues. The CDR3 DNA follows: TGTGCCAGTAGAAGCCACGGGACTAGCGGAACCAATGAGCAGTTCTTC. It specifies CASRSHGTSGTNEQFF.

The rearrangement joins TRBV6-1 to TRBJ1-6, with unresolved D. This CDR3 contains 14 residues. Trimming cost V 7 bases and J 7 bases, with 14 bases left between them. CDR1 and CDR2 (germline): MNHNS, SASEGT. The CDR3 protein is CASNPIQTNSPLHF. In nucleotides, the CDR3 is TGTGCCAGCAATCCCATTCAGACAAATTCACCCCTCCACTTT.

The chain uses TRBV7-2 and TRBJ2-3; 8 positions match TRBD2. The germline V gene has CDR1 SGHTA and CDR2 FQGNSA. V trimming: 0 bases; J trimming: 5 bases; junction bases outside the gene matches: 4. The length of the CDR3 is 15 residues. The CDR3 loop is CASSLAAGAGDTQYF. The CDR3 DNA reads TGTGCCAGCAGCTTAGCAGCGGGGGCGGGAGATACGCAGTATTTT.

The chain recombines TRBV30 with TRBJ1-1, with 7 bases lining up with TRBD1. Germline loops: CDR1 GTSNPN, CDR2 SVGIG (reference sequence). The CDR3 length is 15 residues. Trimming cost V 3 bases and J 0 bases; bases outside gene matches: 7. The CDR3 region has the DNA TGTGCCTGGAGGGTGACAGGGACCTTGAACACTGAAGCTTTCTTT. Amino acid sequence: CAWRVTGTLNTEAFF. Together with reference TRBV30 and TRBJ1-1, the CDR3 gives the full variable domain: SQTIHQWPATLVQPVGSPLSLECTVEGTSNPNLYWYRQAAGRGLQLLFYSVGIGQISSEVPQNLSASRPQDRQFILSSKKLLLSDSGFYLCAWRVTGTLNTEAFFGQGTRLTVV.

The chain couples TRBV10-3 to TRBJ2-7, with 8 bases that match TRBD2. Germline lookup yields CDR1 ENHRY and CDR2 SYGVKD. The CDR3 consists of 17 residues. Trimming at V came to 6 bases and at J to 2 bases, leaving 15 bases not matched to a gene. CDR3 region: CAISSSSGLVSPYEQYF. DNA of the CDR3: TGTGCCATCAGCTCCTCCTCGGGACTAGTGTCCCCCTACGAGCAGTACTTC.

The V call is TRBV4-3, the J call TRBJ1-5, with TRBD1 matching over 8 bases. CDR1 and CDR2 from the germline V gene are LGHNA and YSLEER. CDR3 length equals 15 residues. After removal of 1 base from V and 7 bases from J, the junction contained 6 bases not matched to a gene. Here the CDR3 reads CASSQVDREGQPQHF. The CDR3 DNA reads as TGCGCCAGCAGCCAAGTGGACAGGGAGGGGCAGCCCCAGCATTTT.

This clone was seen a single time. This chain uses TRBV6-6 with TRBJ2-7, with TRBD2 matching 9 bases. Trimming cost V 5 bases and J 3 bases; bases outside gene matches: 5. Germline V gene lookup returns CDR1 MNHNY and CDR2 SVGAGI (reference sequence). CDR3 length: 14 residues. The CDR3 sequence: CASSGASGIYEQYF. The CDR3 nucleotides read TGTGCCAGCAGTGGGGCTAGCGGGATCTACGAGCAGTACTTC.

CDR3 nucleotides: TGCGCCAGCCTTGGGGGACAGGGGCCCTGGGCAACTAATGAAAAACTGTTTTTT. Translating it yields CASLGGQGPWATNEKLFF. The chain employs TRBV5-1 and TRBJ1-4; TRBD1 aligns across 10 bases. Germline values: CDR1 SGHRS, CDR2 YFSETQ. The ends lost 7 bases at V and 0 bases at J; junction bases unmatched: 12. The CDR3 has 18 residues.

J is TRBJ1-2 and V is TRBV27, with TRBD1 as a possible D gene (6 bases). Germline CDR1 reads MNHEY; CDR2 reads SMNVEV (reference sequence). CDR3 size: 15 residues. The V end lost 6 bases, the J end lost 4 bases, and 18 bases lay between the germline ends. This CDR3 is CASSRGGGGSYGYTF. The CDR3 bases are TGTGCCAGCAGCCGGGGGGGAGGGGGGAGCTATGGCTACACCTTC.

The V and J genes are TRBV5-1 and TRBJ2-7; 11 nucleotides agree with TRBD1. V shed 4 bases and J 5 bases; nucleotides not matched to a gene: 11. Germline V CDR1 and CDR2: SGHRS, YFSETQ. The CDR3 contains 16 residues. The chain's CDR3 is CASSPGGTGGINEQYF. In DNA, the CDR3 is TGCGCCAGCAGCCCAGGTGGGACAGGGGGTATCAACGAGCAGTACTTC.